These 26 T cell receptor beta chains were all obtained from the same sample, sequenced in a study of Ad26.COV2.S vaccination and SARS-CoV-2 variants. Sequencing was performed with immunoSEQ multiplex PCR; in TCRdb, only in-frame clones are kept and a portion is missing. The sample holds roughly 380,000 clones, roughly 94% seen once. Sequencing used peripheral blood, obtained after recovery from COVID-19. These receptors all stem from a human donor who had recovered from COVID-19.

The genes are TRBV4-3 and TRBJ2-1; D gene unclear. The V end lost 0 bases, the J end lost 2 bases, and 14 bases lay between the germline ends. Per germline, CDR1 LGHNA and CDR2 YSLEER. This CDR3 is built from 17 residues. CDR3 sequence reads: CASSQEGPGEAYNEQFF. DNA for the CDR3: TGCGCCAGCAGCCAAGAAGGTCCGGGTGAGGCCTACAATGAGCAGTTCTTC.

The chain couples TRBV19 to TRBJ2-5, with D unclear. With 5 bases removed from V and 2 bases from J, the gap between germline ends came to 9 bases. Germline CDR1 is LNHDA and CDR2 is SQIVND (reference sequence). This CDR3 comprises 13 residues. The CDR3 DNA is TGTGCCAGTAGTTTCCTGAATCAAGAGACCCAGTACTTC. Translated, it gives CASSFLNQETQYF.

The chain joins TRBV14 to TRBJ1-1, with D maybe TRBD1 (6 bases). In germline, CDR1 is SGHDN, CDR2 FVKESK. The V end lost 4 bases, the J end lost 8 bases, and 14 bases lay between the germline ends. CDR3 size: 13 residues. The CDR3 DNA is TGTGCCAGCAGCCTCACCGCCGGGACAGAAGCTTTCTTT. Its protein is CASSLTAGTEAFF.

V usage is TRBV11-2 and J usage is TRBJ2-3, with D possibly matching TRBD2 (5 bases). Trimming shortened V by 3 bases and J by 0 bases, and 7 bases separated the two germline ends. The CDR3 covers 14 residues. Germline lookup yields CDR1 SGHAT and CDR2 FQNNGV. In nucleotides, the CDR3 is TGTGCCAGCAGCTTGCGGGCGAGCACAGATACGCAGTATTTT. Translating it yields CASSLRASTDTQYF.

The chain couples TRBV7-2 to TRBJ1-1; TRBD1 aligns across 7 bases. The CDR3 spans 15 residues. CDR1 is SGHTA, CDR2 FQGNSA, per germline. The ends lost 2 bases at V and 1 base at J; junction bases unmatched: 4. The CDR3 spells CASSLLDRSNTEAFF. The CDR3 DNA reads as TGTGCCAGCAGCTTACTGGACAGGTCGAACACTGAAGCTTTCTTT.

This rearrangement joins TRBV3-1 (or the pseudogene TRBV3-2) to TRBJ2-6; no reliable D call. Trimming removed 4 bases at V and 1 base at J, with 14 bases between. The CDR3 runs 17 residues. Per germline, CDR1 LGHDT and CDR2 YNNKEL (reference sequence). CDR3 sequence reads: CASSRSVQSSGANVLTF. The CDR3 region has the DNA TGTGCCAGCAGCCGGAGCGTACAGAGTTCTGGGGCCAACGTCCTGACTTTC.

The rearrangement joins TRBV5-4 to TRBJ2-5; D remains ambiguous. Trimming removed 0 bases from V and 1 base from J, with 7 bases in between. This CDR3 has 14 amino acids. CDR1 is SGHNT, CDR2 YYREEE, per germline (reference sequence). This CDR3 is CASSLAGSQETQYF. Here the CDR3 DNA reads TGTGCCAGCAGCTTGGCCGGCAGCCAAGAGACCCAGTACTTC. Supplemented by reference TRBV5-4 and TRBJ2-5, the full variable domain reads ETGVTQSPTHLIKTRGQQVTLRCSSQSGHNTVSWYQQALGQGPQFIFQYYREEENGRGNFPPRFSGLQFPNYSSELNVNALELDDSALYLCASSLAGSQETQYFGPGTRLLVL.

The CDR3, as DNA: TGTGCCAGTAGTAGTACCGGGACAGGGGGCGTTGAAGCTTTCTTT. Residues: CASSSTGTGGVEAFF. The chain recombines TRBV19 with TRBJ1-1, with 12 bases lining up with TRBD1. With V trimmed by 4 bases and J by 7 bases, 7 bases remained unmatched. This CDR3 comprises 15 residues. Germline V gene lookup returns CDR1 LNHDA and CDR2 SQIVND (reference sequence). Combining the CDR3 with reference TRBV19 and TRBJ1-1 gives the whole variable domain DGGITQSPKYLFRKEGQNVTLSCEQNLNHDAMYWYRQDPGQGLRLIYYSQIVNDFQKGDIAEGYSVSREKKESFPLTVTSAQKNPTAFYLCASSSTGTGGVEAFFGQGTRLTVV.

V is TRBV5-1 and J is TRBJ1-2; D unclear. V was pared by 0 bases and J by 2 bases, with 11 bases between. Germline CDR1 is SGHRS and CDR2 is YFSETQ. CDR3 length: 15 residues. The CDR3 loop reads CASSLGGSQNYGYTF. CDR3 nucleotide sequence: TGCGCCAGCAGCTTGGGAGGGTCTCAAAACTATGGCTACACCTTC.

The gene calls are TRBV2 and TRBJ2-5; TRBD2 matches at 9 bases. The CDR3 is 16 residues long. Germline V lookup: CDR1 SNHLY, CDR2 FYNNEI. With V trimmed by 1 base and J by 1 base, 4 bases remained unmatched. Here the CDR3 reads CASSEGLAGRQETQYF. For the CDR3, the DNA is TGTGCCAGCAGTGAAGGCCTAGCGGGACGCCAAGAGACCCAGTACTTC. Supplemented by reference TRBV2 and TRBJ2-5, the full variable domain reads EPEVTQTPSHQVTQMGQEVILRCVPISNHLYFYWYRQILGQKVEFLVSFYNNEISEKSEIFDDQFSVERPDGSNFTLKIRSTKLEDSAMYFCASSEGLAGRQETQYFGPGTRLLVL.

The chain joins TRBV7-8 to TRBJ1-3; a weak D match, TRBD1 (5 bases). Trimming left V 3 bases short and J 4 bases short, with 16 bases between. CDR3 size: 16 residues. CDR1 is SGHVS, CDR2 FQNEAQ, per germline. The CDR3 nucleotides read TGTGCCAGCAGCTTCTACGGTCAGGGAGTGGGAAACACCATATATTTT. Its protein is CASSFYGQGVGNTIYF. Full variable domain (missing parts from reference TRBV7-8 and TRBJ1-3): GAGVSQSPRYKVAKRGQDVALRCDPISGHVSLFWYQQALGQGPEFLTYFQNEAQLDKSGLPSDRFFAERPEGSVSTLKIQRTQQEDSAVYLCASSFYGQGVGNTIYFGEGSWLTVV.

V usage is TRBV3-1 (or the pseudogene TRBV3-2) and J usage is TRBJ2-2; 7 bases are shared with TRBD2. Unmatched junction bases numbered 2, after V lost 0 bases and J lost 1 base. The CDR3 extends over 16 amino acids. From germline, CDR1 is LGHDT and CDR2 YNNKEL (reference sequence). This CDR3 reads CASSQDGRGNTGELFF. DNA of the CDR3: TGTGCCAGCAGCCAAGATGGGAGGGGGAACACCGGGGAGCTGTTTTTT.

V usage is TRBV7-9 and J usage is TRBJ2-5, with a tentative D call TRBD1 (8 bases). The germline gives CDR1 SEHNR, CDR2 FQNEAQ (reference sequence). This CDR3 is built from 16 residues. Trimming removed 5 bases at V and 2 bases at J, with 18 bases between. For the CDR3, the DNA is TGTGCCAGCAGCCAACACAGGGGGGGAAGGCAAGAGACCCAGTACTTC. It encodes CASSQHRGGRQETQYF.

The V and J genes are TRBV11-2 and TRBJ2-1, with 9 bases that match TRBD1. V lost 7 bases to trimming and J lost 0 bases; unmatched junction nucleotides: 16. The CDR3 extends over 19 amino acids. Germline CDR1 is SGHAT and CDR2 is FQNNGV. The CDR3 loop reads CASNPGTGLFSGSYNEQFF. CDR3 nucleotides: TGTGCCAGCAATCCCGGGACAGGGCTTTTTTCGGGCTCCTACAATGAGCAGTTCTTC.

The gene calls are TRBV7-9 and TRBJ2-7, with 8 bases that match TRBD1. The CDR3 is 14 amino acids. Germline trimming cut 4 bases from V and 5 bases from J; bases unmatched to any gene: 7. Germline loops: CDR1 SEHNR, CDR2 FQNEAQ (reference sequence). The CDR3 coding sequence is TGTGCCAGCAGCTGGTGGACAGGGTCCCACGAGCAGTACTTC. Its protein product is CASSWWTGSHEQYF.

In its sample, this clone was seen once. The genes are TRBV9 and TRBJ2-1, with D possibly matching TRBD1 (6 bases). The V gene lost 4 bases and the J gene lost 2 bases, with 19 bases spanning the gap. Germline values: CDR1 SGDLS, CDR2 YYNGEE. The CDR3 length is 17 residues. The CDR3 bases are TGTGCCAGCAGCCCACGTTTGCCAGGGGCGACCTACAATGAGCAGTTCTTC. It yields the protein CASSPRLPGATYNEQFF. The full variable domain, its missing parts supplied by reference TRBV9 and TRBJ2-1, is DSGVTQTPKHLITATGQRVTLRCSPRSGDLSVYWYQQSLDQGLQFLIQYYNGEERAKGNILERFSAQQFPDLHSELNLSSLELGDSALYFCASSPRLPGATYNEQFFGPGTRLTVL.

The chain has TRBV5-1 and TRBJ1-1, with 7 bases lining up with TRBD1. J gave up 7 bases and V 2 bases, and 8 bases lay outside the gene matches. CDR3 length equals 14 residues. The germline V gene has CDR1 SGHRS and CDR2 YFSETQ. CDR3 amino acids: CASSLRQGGGEAFF. The CDR3 nucleotides are TGCGCCAGCAGCTTAAGACAGGGTGGAGGTGAAGCTTTCTTT.

The V and J genes are TRBV6-6 and TRBJ2-2, with TRBD2 matching 8 bases. The CDR3 length is 14 residues. V shed 6 bases, J shed 5 bases, and the junction held 5 bases outside the gene matches. Per germline, CDR1 MNHNY and CDR2 SVGAGI (reference sequence). The CDR3 loop is CASRRTSLTGELFF. CDR3 DNA sequence: TGTGCCAGCAGACGGACTAGCTTAACCGGGGAGCTGTTTTTT.

The gene calls are TRBV19 and TRBJ2-5; 9 bases are shared with TRBD1. The CDR3 sequence is 15 residues long. V lost 5 bases and J lost 3; bases outside the gene matches: 7. Germline V CDR1 and CDR2: LNHDA, SQIVND (reference sequence). The CDR3 sequence: CASSLTGTGKETQYF. The CDR3 region has the DNA TGTGCCAGTAGTCTTACCGGGACAGGGAAAGAGACCCAGTACTTC.

A word on this clone: This sample also contains other DNA sequences that code for the same CDR3. For the CDR3, the DNA is TGTGCCAGCAGCCAAGGGAGAGAGACCCAGTACTTC. Residues: CASSQGRETQYF. The chain links TRBV3-1 (or the pseudogene TRBV3-2) to TRBJ2-5, with D uncertain. Looked up from germline, CDR1 is LGHDT and CDR2 is YNNKEL (reference sequence). V lost 1 base, J lost 4 bases, and 4 bases lay in between. This CDR3 is 12 amino acids long.

The genes are TRBV6-5 and TRBJ1-5; the D gene is possibly TRBD1 (5 bases). The CDR3 covers 14 residues. Deletions cut 8 bases from V and 4 bases from J, with 15 bases between. CDR1 and CDR2 (germline): MNHEY, SVGAGI. The CDR3 nucleotides read TGTGCCAGCGGGGGAGGGGACGGGAATCAGCCCCAGCATTTT. This encodes CASGGGDGNQPQHF.

V and J are TRBV7-2 and TRBJ2-2; TRBD2 aligns across 11 bases. The CDR3 runs to 19 residues. Germline-derived CDR1 and CDR2 are SGHTA and FQGNSA. V was clipped by 2 bases and J by 5 bases; unmatched bases: 13. The CDR3 protein is CASSLKGLAGGSYTGELFF. The CDR3 DNA follows: TGTGCCAGCAGCTTAAAGGGGCTAGCGGGGGGATCTTATACCGGGGAGCTGTTTTTT.

The chain joins TRBV5-3 to TRBJ2-4; no reliable D call. TRBV5-3 has ORF status, its function being uncertain. This CDR3 comprises 13 residues. V was shortened by 1 base and J by 4 bases, with 6 bases between the two germline ends. This CDR3 reads CARSLITKNIQYF. CDR3 in DNA: TGTGCCAGAAGCTTGATAACGAAAAACATTCAGTACTTC.

The chain links TRBV11-2 to TRBJ1-2; no firm D call. The CDR3 is 15 residues long. Trimming removed 1 base from V and 5 bases from J, with 14 bases in between. Per the germline V gene, CDR1 is SGHAT and CDR2 is FQNNGV. CDR3: CASSLGVRQDYGYTF. The CDR3 DNA sequence: TGTGCCAGCAGCTTAGGGGTGAGGCAAGATTATGGCTACACCTTC.

This sequence joins TRBV6-6 and TRBJ2-3; 8 bases line up with TRBD1. The CDR3 runs to 15 residues. Germline V gene lookup returns CDR1 MNHNY and CDR2 SVGAGI (reference sequence). V lost 6 bases and J lost 2; bases outside the gene matches: 7. This CDR3 is CASRNGQGYTDTQYF. CDR3 in DNA: TGTGCCAGCAGAAACGGACAGGGTTACACAGATACGCAGTATTTT.

V gene TRBV9 combines with J gene TRBJ2-2; D is perhaps TRBD1 (5 bases). V gave up 0 bases and J gave up 6 bases, with 12 bases separating them. CDR1 is SGDLS and CDR2 is YYNGEE in the germline V gene. There are 15 residues in the CDR3. The CDR3 is CASSVAGRVAGELFF. The CDR3 DNA sequence: TGTGCCAGCAGCGTAGCGGGCAGGGTGGCCGGGGAGCTGTTTTTT.